This passage covers 3 T cell receptor beta chains from one sample sequenced in a study of T cells after yellow fever vaccination. TCRdb called the 5' RACE reads again in MiXCR, with one record for every CDR3 protein. The sample yields hundreds of thousands of distinct CDR3 sequences, about 8.7% seen once. Sequencing was performed on PBMCs, taken on the day of the first yellow fever vaccination. The receptors derive from a man younger than 30 who received the YFV17D yellow fever vaccine.

This clonotype was seen more than once but under ten times. A much larger clone lies one base from this, so it may be a read error. This chain connects TRBV4-3 to TRBJ2-4; no firm D call. V was pared by 4 bases and J by 0 bases, with 10 bases between. The CDR3 totals 15 residues. Germline CDR1 LGHNA, CDR2 YSLEER. CDR3 DNA sequence: TGCGCCAGCAGCCCTGGGTCCACAGCCAAAAACATTCAGTACTTC. Translated: CASSPGSTAKNIQYF.

Many counts were recorded for this clonotype. The V gene is TRBV12-3 or TRBV12-4, the J gene TRBJ2-5; 12 nucleotides align to TRBD2. V lost 2 bases to trimming and J lost 5 bases; unmatched junction nucleotides: 6. The CDR3 runs to 16 residues. CDR3 loop: CASSLSSGGAGETQYF. The CDR3 DNA reads as TGTGCCAGCAGTTTATCTAGCGGGGGGGCGGGTGAGACCCAGTACTTC.

This rearrangement joins TRBV5-4 to TRBJ2-7; 10 bases are shared with TRBD2. This CDR3 spans 15 amino acids. Per the germline V gene, CDR1 is SGHNT and CDR2 is YYREEE (reference sequence). V lost 0 bases to trimming and J lost 2 bases; unmatched junction nucleotides: 2. The CDR3 reads CASSLGSGGTYEQYV. The CDR3 nucleotides are TGTGCCAGCAGCTTGGGTAGCGGGGGGACCTACGAGCAGTACGTC.